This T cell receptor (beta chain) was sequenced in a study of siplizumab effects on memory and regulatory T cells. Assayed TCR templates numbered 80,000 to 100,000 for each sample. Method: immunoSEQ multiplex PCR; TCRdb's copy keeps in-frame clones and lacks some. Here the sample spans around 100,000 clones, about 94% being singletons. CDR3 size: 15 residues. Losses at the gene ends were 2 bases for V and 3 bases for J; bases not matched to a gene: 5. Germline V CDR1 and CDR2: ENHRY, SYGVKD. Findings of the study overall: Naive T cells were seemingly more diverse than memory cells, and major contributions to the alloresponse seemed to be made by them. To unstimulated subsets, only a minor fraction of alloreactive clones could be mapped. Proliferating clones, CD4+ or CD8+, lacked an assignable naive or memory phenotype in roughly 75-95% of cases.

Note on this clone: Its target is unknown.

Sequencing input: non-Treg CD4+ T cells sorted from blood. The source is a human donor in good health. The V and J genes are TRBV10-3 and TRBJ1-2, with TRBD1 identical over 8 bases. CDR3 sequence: CAISELRGLDYGYTF. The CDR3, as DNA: TGTGCCATCAGTGAGCTCAGGGGGCTGGACTATGGCTACACCTTC.